This passage covers 22 T cell receptor beta chains from one sample sequenced in a study of blood T cell repertoires in COVID-19. Some clones are missing from TCRdb's copy, which holds only in-frame ones; the method was immunoSEQ multiplex PCR. The data show about 150,000 clones, with over 75% seen just once and about two fifths held by the top ten. Sequencing was performed on peripheral blood. Every receptor here comes from a human donor in a cohort sampled during active COVID-19.

The genes are TRBV7-2 and TRBJ1-5; 7 bases line up with TRBD1. With V trimmed by 3 bases and J by 1 base, 3 bases remained unmatched. There are 15 residues in the CDR3. Germline lookup yields CDR1 SGHTA and CDR2 FQGNSA. CDR3 loop: CASSLNRGSNQPQHF. CDR3 DNA sequence: TGTGCCAGCAGCTTGAACAGGGGCAGCAATCAGCCCCAGCATTTT.

This chain connects TRBV6-6 to TRBJ2-3; TRBD2 matches at 9 bases. Germline V gene data show CDR1 as MNHNY and CDR2 as SVGAGI (reference sequence). Germline trimming cut 0 bases from V and 2 bases from J; bases unmatched to any gene: 3. The CDR3 sequence is 16 residues long. The CDR3 region is CASSYSSSGTTDTQYF. The CDR3 DNA sequence: TGTGCCAGCAGTTACTCGTCTAGCGGGACCACAGATACGCAGTATTTT.

This sequence joins TRBV7-2 and TRBJ1-1, with 8 bases identical to TRBD1. This CDR3 comprises 15 residues. Germline CDR1 SGHTA, CDR2 FQGNSA. Trimming took 1 base from V and 4 from J; bases not matched to a gene: 5. CDR3 sequence: CASSLGDRPSTEAFF. CDR3 DNA sequence: TGTGCCAGCAGCTTAGGGGACAGGCCGAGCACTGAAGCTTTCTTT. Full variable domain (outside the CDR3, taken from reference TRBV7-2 and TRBJ1-1): GAGVSQSPSNKVTEKGKDVELRCDPISGHTALYWYRQSLGQGLEFLIYFQGNSAPDKSGLPSDRFSAERTGGSVSTLTIQRTQQEDSAVYLCASSLGDRPSTEAFFGQGTRLTVV.

This clone was observed a handful of times. Other DNA sequences in the sample encode the same CDR3. The chain links TRBV10-3 to TRBJ1-5; 10 bases are shared with TRBD1. This CDR3 comprises 13 residues. CDR1 ENHRY and CDR2 SYGVKD come from the germline V gene. The V and J ends lost 9 bases and 7 bases, in that order; junction bases with no gene match: 6. This chain's CDR3 is CAIGQGDEQPQHF. As DNA, the CDR3 is TGTGCCATAGGACAGGGGGATGAGCAGCCCCAGCATTTT.

V and J are TRBV3-1 (or the pseudogene TRBV3-2) and TRBJ2-2; 11 positions agree with TRBD1. From germline, CDR1 is LGHDT and CDR2 YNNKEL (reference sequence). The J segment lost 6 bases and the V segment lost 6 bases, leaving 3 bases of the junction unmatched. The CDR3 length is 14 residues. CDR3 DNA: TGTGCCAGCAGGATGGGACAGGGGGCCGGGGAGCTGTTTTTT. Residues: CASRMGQGAGELFF.

This CDR3 reads CASSQAPQGLGANVLTF. The CDR3 nucleotides are TGTGCCAGCAGCCAGGCCCCCCAGGGGCTCGGAGCCAACGTCCTGACTTTC. This sequence joins TRBV4-2 and TRBJ2-6; perhaps TRBD1 as D (6 bases). The CDR3 consists of 17 residues. Germline CDR1 reads LGHNA; CDR2 reads YNFKEQ. Trimming took 3 bases from V and 7 from J, leaving 19 bases between them.

The chain couples TRBV5-5 to TRBJ1-1; D is uncertain. Trimming shortened V by 7 bases and J by 1 base, and 14 bases separated the two germline ends. Germline V gene data show CDR1 as SGHKS and CDR2 as YYEKEE (reference sequence). The CDR3 has 14 amino acids. The CDR3 bases are TGTGCCAGCCAACACGGGATGGAGAACACTGAAGCTTTCTTT. This encodes CASQHGMENTEAFF.

The V gene is TRBV3-1 (or the pseudogene TRBV3-2), the J gene TRBJ2-5; perhaps TRBD1 as D (6 bases). This CDR3 has 14 amino acids. V lost 2 bases to trimming and J lost 1 base, with 8 bases between them. Germline CDR1 LGHDT, CDR2 YNNKEL (reference sequence). The CDR3 here is CASSQRTVQETQYF. For the CDR3, the DNA is TGTGCCAGCAGCCAACGGACAGTCCAAGAGACCCAGTACTTC.

The chain couples TRBV5-4 to TRBJ1-1; D uncertain. The ends were cut back, 3 bases at V and 3 bases at J, with 12 bases in the middle. The CDR3 is 14 residues long. Germline V lookup: CDR1 SGHNT, CDR2 YYREEE (reference sequence). The CDR3: CASSSTVRDTEAFF. The CDR3 nucleotides read TGTGCCAGCAGCTCGACGGTGAGGGACACTGAAGCTTTCTTT.

The rearrangement joins TRBV7-2 to TRBJ2-1; 8 positions agree with TRBD2. The CDR3 extends over 14 amino acids. Trimming at V came to 5 bases and at J to 4 bases, leaving 4 bases not matched to a gene. CDR1 and CDR2 (germline): SGHTA, FQGNSA. DNA for the CDR3: TGTGCCAGCAGCGATCTAGCGGGTTACAATGAGCAGTTCTTC. It is translated as CASSDLAGYNEQFF.

The J gene is TRBJ2-5, the V gene TRBV19; a weak D match, TRBD1 (6 bases). Germline V gene data show CDR1 as LNHDA and CDR2 as SQIVND (reference sequence). The V end was cut by 1 base, the J end by 2 bases, with 8 bases between. The CDR3 spans 14 residues. The DNA for the CDR3 is TGTGCCAGTAGTATAGGGACAGCTCAAGAGACCCAGTACTTC. Translation gives CASSIGTAQETQYF.

V is TRBV7-9 and J is TRBJ1-2; D gene uncertain. This CDR3 is built from 16 residues. V shed 2 bases and J shed 2 bases, with 15 bases lying between them. Germline values: CDR1 SEHNR, CDR2 FQNEAQ (reference sequence). The CDR3 DNA sequence: TGTGCCAGCAGCTTAAATCCCCCCGGAGGGAACTATGGCTACACCTTC. This sequence encodes CASSLNPPGGNYGYTF.

This clone was counted a few times. This rearrangement joins TRBV5-4 to TRBJ1-2, with TRBD1 matching over 10 bases. CDR1 and CDR2 (germline): SGHNT, YYREEE (reference sequence). The CDR3 runs 15 residues. The V segment lost 0 bases and the J segment 4 bases; nucleotides outside the gene matches: 3. The CDR3 region is CASSLAGTGAYGYTF. The CDR3 DNA sequence: TGTGCCAGCAGCTTGGCCGGGACAGGGGCCTATGGCTACACCTTC.

The CDR3 region is CASNLRTNTEAFF. The CDR3 bases are TGTGCCAGCAACCTAAGGACTAACACTGAAGCTTTCTTT. The chain joins TRBV11-3 to TRBJ1-1; D is undetermined. This CDR3 has 13 residues. V lost 7 bases, J lost 2 bases, and 11 bases lay in between. Germline V gene lookup returns CDR1 SGHNT and CDR2 YENEEA.

J is TRBJ1-1 and V is TRBV5-5; possibly TRBD1 for D (5 bases). The V gene's germline CDR1 is SGHKS and CDR2 YYEKEE (reference sequence). V was shortened by 3 bases and J by 4 bases, with 13 bases between the two germline ends. The CDR3 loop spans 14 amino acids. The CDR3 bases are TGTGCCAGCAGCTGGGGGGGAGAGGTCACTGAAGCTTTCTTT. Translating it yields CASSWGGEVTEAFF.

The rearrangement uses TRBV10-3 and TRBJ1-1, with D tentatively TRBD1 (6 bases). Per germline, CDR1 ENHRY and CDR2 SYGVKD. Trimming took off 6 bases at V and 3 bases at J, with 14 bases between the two ends. CDR3 length: 14 residues. CDR3 protein: CAIRTGNHDTEAFF. The CDR3 nucleotides are TGTGCCATCAGGACAGGTAACCACGACACTGAAGCTTTCTTT.

V gene TRBV7-2 combines with J gene TRBJ2-1; 7 nucleotides agree with TRBD2. The CDR3 length is 16 residues. The V segment lost 0 bases and the J segment 7 bases; nucleotides outside the gene matches: 9. The V gene's germline CDR1 is SGHTA and CDR2 FQGNSA. CDR3 region: CASSLAPGGVGNEQFF. The DNA for the CDR3 is TGTGCCAGCAGCTTAGCGCCGGGAGGAGTAGGTAATGAGCAGTTCTTC.

The chain couples TRBV11-3 to TRBJ2-1, with no clear D. V was pared by 3 bases and J by 4 bases, with 10 bases between. CDR1 SGHNT and CDR2 YENEEA come from the germline V gene. This CDR3 spans 14 amino acids. Here the CDR3 DNA reads TGTGCCAGCAGCTTTGGAGACTCGTACAATGAGCAGTTCTTC. Translated: CASSFGDSYNEQFF.

The rearrangement joins TRBV19 to TRBJ2-2, with 12 bases matching TRBD2. V dropped 5 bases and J dropped 6; count of bases not matched to a gene: 4. Germline V gene data show CDR1 as LNHDA and CDR2 as SQIVND (reference sequence). CDR3 size: 15 residues. CDR3 amino acids: CASSPRTSGAGELFF. As DNA, the CDR3 is TGTGCCAGTAGTCCCCGGACTAGCGGGGCCGGGGAGCTGTTTTTT.

This chain links TRBV7-2 with TRBJ2-4, with TRBD1 matching 10 bases. The CDR3 extends over 15 amino acids. Losses at the gene ends were 4 bases for V and 13 bases for J; bases not matched to a gene: 13. Germline V gene data show CDR1 as SGHTA and CDR2 as FQGNSA. CDR3 sequence (DNA): TGTGCCAGCAGCTCGACAGGGGGCGCCGATGAGGGACAGTACTTC. Encoded protein: CASSSTGGADEGQYF.

This clone showed up just a few times. The chain uses TRBV4-2 and TRBJ1-2, with TRBD1 matching over 10 bases. Germline loops: CDR1 LGHNA, CDR2 YNFKEQ. J lost 5 bases, V lost 1 base, and 7 bases had no gene match. This CDR3 has 16 residues. The CDR3 nucleotides are TGTGCCAGCAGCCAAGTGGGGACAGGGGCAGTTTATGGCTACACCTTC. It encodes CASSQVGTGAVYGYTF.

The rearrangement uses TRBV11-2 and TRBJ2-7; possible D gene TRBD2, 5 bases. The CDR3 is 16 amino acids. Germline CDR1 and CDR2: SGHAT and FQNNGV. V lost 1 base and J lost 1, with 14 bases in between. As DNA, the CDR3 is TGTGCCAGCAGCTTAGGGACGGGAAGTATGTCCTACGAGCAGTACTTC. It specifies CASSLGTGSMSYEQYF.